This T cell receptor (beta chain) is from a study of cytomegalovirus exposure and HLA in healthy donors. Study-wide points: In a later analysis, TCR association rates varied by HLA locus: DRB1 most, HLA-C fewest.

Remarks on this clone: Antigen: not known.

PCR was performed using 60 Vbeta and 13 Jbeta primers. Only in-frame clones appear in the TCRdb table, and some are missing; sequencing was by immunoSEQ multiplex PCR. The data show about 160,000 clones, about three quarters seen once. This CDR3 comprises 16 residues. CDR1 and CDR2 (germline): LNHDA, SQIVND (reference sequence). Trimming removed 3 bases from V and 3 bases from J, with 15 bases in between. The source of this sequence is a woman aged 45-65 years in good health and CMV-seropositive. The sample comprised PBMCs. The V and J genes are TRBV19 and TRBJ2-1; D might be TRBD2 (6 bases). The CDR3 DNA reads TGTGCCAGTAGTATCCCCCTTCGGCGGGGCTACAATGAGCAGTTCTTC. Encoded protein: CASSIPLRRGYNEQFF.